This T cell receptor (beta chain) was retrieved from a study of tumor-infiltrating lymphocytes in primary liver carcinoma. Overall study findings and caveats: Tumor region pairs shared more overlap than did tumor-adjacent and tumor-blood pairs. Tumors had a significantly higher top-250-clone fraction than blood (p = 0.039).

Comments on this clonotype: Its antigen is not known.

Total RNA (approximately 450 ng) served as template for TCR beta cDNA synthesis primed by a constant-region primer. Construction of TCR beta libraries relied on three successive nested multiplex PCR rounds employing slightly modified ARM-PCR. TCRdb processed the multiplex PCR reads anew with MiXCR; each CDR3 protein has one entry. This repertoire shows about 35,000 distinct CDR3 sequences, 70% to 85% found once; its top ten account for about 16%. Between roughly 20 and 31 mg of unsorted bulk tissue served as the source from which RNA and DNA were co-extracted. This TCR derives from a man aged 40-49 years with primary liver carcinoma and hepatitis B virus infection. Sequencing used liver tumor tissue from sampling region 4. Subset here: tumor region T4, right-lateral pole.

CDR3 in amino acids: CVNSDSGRTDTQYF. The CDR3, as DNA: TGTGTCAACAGCGATAGCGGGAGAACAGATACGCAGTATTTT. The V and J genes are TRBV5-6 and TRBJ2-3; 9 bases agree with TRBD2. The CDR3 is 14 amino acids. CDR1 SGHDT and CDR2 YYEEEE come from the germline V gene. The full variable domain, with the rest looked up from reference TRBV5-6 and TRBJ2-3, is DAGVTQSPTHLIKTRGQQVTLRCSPKSGHDTVSWYQQALGQGPQFIFQYYEEEERQRGNFPDRFSGHQFPNYSSELNVNALLLGDSALYLCVNSDSGRTDTQYFGPGTRLTVL.